These 28 T cell receptor beta chains were sequenced from one sample in a study of regulatory T cells in long-lasting Graves disease. Arm-PCR of CDR3 regions with iRepertoire HTBI primers generated TCR beta libraries. TCRdb reanalysed the multiplex PCR reads using MiXCR and keeps one entry per CDR3 protein. This sample yields hundreds of thousands of distinct CDR3 sequences, of which 15% to 20% are seen a single time; about 10% belongs to the top ten. Specified time point: newly diagnosed GD, antithyroid drugs for less than 3 months. The TCR library was made from RNA that had been extracted from PBMCs in TRIzol. These data also formed part of another study, on T cells in Graves' hyperthyroidism and ophthalmopathy.

The sample here was peripheral blood mononuclear cells (PBMCs), taken at new diagnosis, from a patient treated with antithyroid drugs. The receptors come from a woman younger than 45 with Graves disease.

The chain employs TRBV7-8 and TRBJ2-1; TRBD2 matches 8 bases. J lost 2 bases, V lost 6 bases, and 3 bases had no gene match. The germline V gene has CDR1 SGHVS and CDR2 FQNEAQ. The CDR3 is made up of 14 amino acids. The CDR3 coding sequence is TGTGCCAGCAGAACTAGCGGAACCTACAATGAGCAGTTCTTC. Protein sequence: CASRTSGTYNEQFF.

As to this clonotype: One base away lies a much larger clone, so this may be a sequencing read error. The chain couples TRBV11-2 to TRBJ1-5, with D unresolved. V was pared by 5 bases and J by 11 bases, with 16 bases between. Germline V CDR1 and CDR2: SGHAT, FQNNGV. This CDR3 region has 13 residues. The CDR3 region has the DNA TGTGCCAGCAGCGTCAACCCAACGGGAACCCAGCATTTT. Its translation is CASSVNPTGTQHF. Full variable domain (rest looked up from reference TRBV11-2 and TRBJ1-5): EAGVAQSPRYKIIEKRQSVAFWCNPISGHATLYWYQQILGQGPKLLIQFQNNGVVDDSQLPKDRFSAERLKGVDSTLKIQPAKLEDSAVYLCASSVNPTGTQHFGDGTRLSIL.

This clonotype occurred many times. The V gene is TRBV18, the J gene TRBJ2-7; TRBD1 is a possible D gene (6 bases). Trimming took 1 base from V and 2 from J, leaving 9 bases between them. The CDR3 contains 14 residues. In germline, CDR1 is KGHSH, CDR2 LQKENI. CDR3 region: CASSPQDRTYEQYF. The DNA of the CDR3 is TGTGCCAGCTCACCACAGGACAGAACCTACGAGCAGTACTTC. Supplemented by reference TRBV18 and TRBJ2-7, the full variable domain reads NAGVMQNPRHLVRRRGQEARLRCSPMKGHSHVYWYRQLPEEGLKFMVYLQKENIIDESGMPKERFSAEFPKEGPSILRIQQVVRGDSAAYFCASSPQDRTYEQYFGPGTRLTVT.

V and J are TRBV6-1 and TRBJ2-7; D is undetermined. The CDR3 is made up of 14 amino acids. Germline lookup yields CDR1 MNHNS and CDR2 SASEGT. V lost 4 bases to trimming and J lost 3 bases, with 13 bases between them. This chain's CDR3 is CASSGGPSFYEQYF. The CDR3 DNA follows: TGTGCCAGCAGTGGAGGACCGAGCTTCTACGAGCAGTACTTC.

Ten or more counts support this clonotype. V usage is TRBV20-1 and J usage is TRBJ2-1, with 9 nucleotides matching TRBD1. CDR1 is DFQATT, CDR2 SNEGSKA, per germline (reference sequence). The CDR3 extends over 13 amino acids. The V and J ends lost 4 bases and 9 bases, in that order; junction bases with no gene match: 7. CDR3 sequence reads: CSAKGQGHSEQFF. The CDR3 region has the DNA TGCAGTGCTAAGGGACAGGGCCACAGTGAGCAGTTCTTC.

Many counts were recorded for this clonotype. Here the CDR3 reads CASRTGVSYGYTF. The CDR3 coding sequence is TGTGCCAGCCGGACAGGGGTTAGCTATGGCTACACCTTC. The rearrangement joins TRBV6-1 to TRBJ1-2, with 9 bases fitting TRBD1. CDR1 and CDR2 from the germline V gene are MNHNS and SASEGT. The V segment lost 8 bases and the J segment 4 bases; nucleotides outside the gene matches: 5. The CDR3 is 13 residues long.

This clonotype has a handful of counts. The rearrangement links TRBV10-3 to TRBJ2-7; the D gene is possibly TRBD1 (6 bases). Between the trimmed V and J ends, which lost 3 bases and 2 bases, there was a span of 11 bases. Per the germline V gene, CDR1 is ENHRY and CDR2 is SYGVKD. The CDR3 contains 14 residues. The CDR3: CAISDRGLTYEQYF. In DNA, the CDR3 is TGTGCCATCAGTGACAGGGGATTAACCTACGAGCAGTACTTC.

This clonotype has a count of ten or more. The chain uses TRBV3-1 and TRBJ2-1, with TRBD1 matching over 9 bases. The V gene's germline CDR1 is LGHDT and CDR2 YNNKEL (reference sequence). This CDR3 is built from 15 residues. V lost 4 bases to trimming and J lost 7 bases; unmatched junction nucleotides: 8. For the CDR3, the DNA is TGTGCCAGCAGCCCCGGGACAGGGTTCCGGAATGAGCAGTTCTTC. This sequence encodes CASSPGTGFRNEQFF.

This clonotype was recorded many times. The rearrangement uses TRBV18 and TRBJ2-7; no reliable D call. The CDR3 contains 14 residues. V gave up 3 bases and J gave up 6 bases, with 15 bases separating them. Germline assignment: CDR1 KGHSH and CDR2 LQKENI. CDR3 DNA sequence: TGTGCCAGCTCACCCCCTGGGATTCCTTCCGAGCAGTACTTC. It is translated as CASSPPGIPSEQYF.

The table lists this clonotype with many counts. The rearrangement links TRBV24-1 to TRBJ1-2; tentatively, D is TRBD1 (5 bases). This CDR3 has 17 amino acids. Germline loops: CDR1 KGHDR, CDR2 SFDVKD. V was pared by 2 bases and J by 8 bases, with 23 bases between. CDR3: CATSDYPGTRVWKGYTF. DNA of the CDR3: TGTGCCACCAGTGATTACCCCGGGACCCGTGTTTGGAAGGGCTACACCTTC.

This clonotype was detected only a few times. The CDR3 DNA follows: TGCAGCGTTGGGGCACAGGGTGGCTACACCTTC. This translates into CSVGAQGGYTF. The chain uses TRBV29-1 and TRBJ1-2; D is perhaps TRBD1 (6 bases). The CDR3 covers 11 residues. Germline V gene data show CDR1 as SQVTM and CDR2 as ANQGSEA. Trimming shortened V by 4 bases and J by 7 bases, and 10 bases separated the two germline ends. Using reference TRBV29-1 and TRBJ1-2 for the parts outside the CDR3, the full variable domain is SAVISQKPSRDICQRGTSLTIQCQVDSQVTMMFWYRQQPGQSLTLIATANQGSEATYESGFVIDKFPISRPNLTFSTLTVSNMSPEDSSIYLCSVGAQGGYTFGSGTRLTVV.

This clonotype showed up just a few times. The CDR3 reads CASTELGRDNSPLHF. The CDR3 nucleotides read TGTGCCAGCACCGAACTGGGACGGGATAATTCACCCCTCCACTTT. The chain carries TRBV28 and TRBJ1-6; possibly TRBD1 for D (5 bases). The CDR3 is 15 residues long. Germline lookup yields CDR1 MDHEN and CDR2 SYDVKM. Trimming stripped 7 bases from V and 5 bases from J, with 15 bases between.

The chain employs TRBV11-2 and TRBJ2-4; D may correspond to TRBD1 or TRBD2 (6 bases each). The germline V and J ends were trimmed by 5 bases and 5 bases, with 22 bases remaining between them. Germline-derived CDR1 and CDR2 are SGHAT and FQNNGV. There are 17 residues in the CDR3. The DNA for the CDR3 is TGTGCCAGCAGCCTAGCGAGGCGGCTGGGGGCCGAAAACATTCAGTACTTC. Translated: CASSLARRLGAENIQYF.

V is TRBV3-1 and J is TRBJ1-1; D is unresolved. This CDR3 comprises 13 residues. Germline loops: CDR1 LGHDT, CDR2 YNNKEL (reference sequence). The V end was cut by 8 bases, the J end by 4 bases, with 14 bases between. The CDR3 sequence is CASGRDPRTEAFF. The CDR3, as DNA: TGTGCCAGCGGTCGGGATCCTCGCACTGAAGCTTTCTTT.

The sample holds many counts of this clonotype. The rearrangement joins TRBV11-2 to TRBJ2-1, with D uncertain. Trimming removed 0 bases from V and 4 bases from J, with 10 bases in between. CDR3 length: 15 amino acids. Looked up from germline, CDR1 is SGHAT and CDR2 is FQNNGV. For the CDR3, the DNA is TGTGCCAGCAGCTTAGATCTCGGCGGATACAATGAGCAGTTCTTC. Encoded protein: CASSLDLGGYNEQFF.

This clonotype was detected ten times or more. V and J are TRBV28 and TRBJ1-5; weak D call: TRBD1 (6 bases). V dropped 7 bases and J dropped 6 bases, with 13 bases sitting between them. Germline CDR1 and CDR2: MDHEN and SYDVKM. The CDR3 runs 13 residues. The CDR3 DNA reads as TGTGCCAGCAAACAGGGAGGTTCTCAGCCCCAGCATTTT. Translated, it gives CASKQGGSQPQHF.

By sample fraction, this clonotype is medium-sized. CDR3 sequence reads: CAWSATGRGSNEKLFF. As DNA, the CDR3 is TGTGCCTGGAGTGCGACAGGGAGGGGCTCTAATGAAAAACTGTTTTTT. This chain links TRBV30 with TRBJ1-4, with 7 bases identical to TRBD1. The V segment lost 1 base and the J segment 3 bases; nucleotides outside the gene matches: 8. The CDR3 length is 16 residues. Germline V gives CDR1 GTSNPN, CDR2 SVGIG (reference sequence).

The chain recombines TRBV4-1 with TRBJ2-1; D gene ambiguous. CDR3 size: 14 residues. CDR1 MGHRA and CDR2 YSYEKL come from the germline V gene. V dropped 3 bases and J dropped 6 bases, with 12 bases sitting between them. In nucleotides, the CDR3 is TGCGCCAGCAGCCAGAGTAGGGTGGGCAATGAGCAGTTCTTC. Encoded protein: CASSQSRVGNEQFF.

This clonotype has ten or more counts. The chain has TRBV29-1 and TRBJ2-7; D is undetermined. The CDR3 is 11 residues long. Germline V gives CDR1 SQVTM, CDR2 ANQGSEA. The CDR3 is CSAGPSYEQYF. The CDR3 coding sequence is TGCAGTGCCGGACCCTCCTACGAGCAGTACTTC.

This clonotype showed up just a few times. A much larger clone lies a single base off, so this may be a read error. This chain connects TRBV6-2 or TRBV6-3 to TRBJ2-2, with D possibly TRBD1 on 5 matching bases. The CDR3 loop spans 12 amino acids. Trimming cost V 6 bases and J 7 bases, with 9 bases left between them. Germline CDR1 MNHEY, CDR2 SVGEGT. The CDR3 protein is CASSRAIGELFF. CDR3 sequence (DNA): TGTGCCAGCAGCAGGGCGATCGGGGAGCTGTTTTTT.

This clonotype was recorded many times. The chain links TRBV30 to TRBJ1-4; D remains ambiguous. Per germline, CDR1 GTSNPN and CDR2 SVGIG (reference sequence). This CDR3 is 15 amino acids long. V was cut by 0 bases and J by 3 bases, with 11 bases left in between. CDR3 DNA sequence: TGTGCCTGGAGTGTACCTTGGCAGGCTAATGAAAAACTGTTTTTT. Its translation: CAWSVPWQANEKLFF.

This clonotype was recorded many times. The chain combines TRBV28 with TRBJ1-5; no definite D call. The CDR3 totals 16 residues. V lost 1 base to trimming and J lost 2 bases, with 12 bases between them. Germline assignment: CDR1 MDHEN and CDR2 SYDVKM. As DNA, the CDR3 is TGTGCCAGCAGTTTATCTTCGGGTTGGCGCAATCAGCCCCAGCATTTT. This gives the protein CASSLSSGWRNQPQHF.

The V gene is TRBV7-3, the J gene TRBJ2-5; the match to TRBD1 covers 11 bases. Germline-derived CDR1 and CDR2 are SGHTA and FQGTGA. The CDR3 has 16 residues. V gave up 0 bases and J gave up 5 bases; unmatched junction bases: 5. Here the CDR3 reads CASSLTGQGVGETQYF. In nucleotides, the CDR3 is TGTGCCAGCAGCTTAACGGGACAGGGGGTGGGTGAGACCCAGTACTTC.

The genes are TRBV7-2 and TRBJ2-4; possibly TRBD1 for D (5 bases). The V end lost 5 bases, the J end lost 1 base, and 21 bases lay between the germline ends. This CDR3 region has 18 residues. Germline V gives CDR1 SGHTA, CDR2 FQGNSA. The CDR3 coding sequence is TGTGCCAGCAGCCCCCAGCGACAGACATATGGGGCCAAAAACATTCAGTACTTC. Protein sequence: CASSPQRQTYGAKNIQYF.

In regard to this clonotype: A read error may be the cause here, since a much bigger clone is one base away. The chain uses TRBV20-1 and TRBJ1-1, with TRBD1 as a possible D gene (6 bases). Germline CDR1 reads DFQATT; CDR2 reads SNEGSKA (reference sequence). The CDR3 covers 13 residues. Trimming removed 3 bases at V and 1 base at J, with 9 bases between. CDR3: CSARDRTNTEAFF. For the CDR3, the DNA is TGCAGTGCTAGGGACAGAACGAACACTGAAGCTTTCTTT.

This clonotype was seen at least ten times. The rearrangement uses TRBV28 and TRBJ1-2; TRBD1 agrees at 8 bases. V gave up 1 base and J gave up 8 bases; unmatched junction bases: 12. From germline, CDR1 is MDHEN and CDR2 SYDVKM. CDR3 length: 16 amino acids. The CDR3 DNA is TGTGCCAGCAGTTTATTATTGGGACAGGAGGAAGGGGGCTACACCTTC. Protein product: CASSLLLGQEEGGYTF.

The genes are TRBV10-3 and TRBJ2-7, with 9 bases identical to TRBD1. Trimming removed 0 bases from V and 3 bases from J; junction bases left unmatched: 3. Germline V CDR1 and CDR2: ENHRY, SYGVKD. This CDR3 is 15 amino acids long. In nucleotides, the CDR3 is TGTGCCATCAGTGAGTCTGGGACAGGGATCTACGAGCAGTACTTC. Protein sequence: CAISESGTGIYEQYF.

J is TRBJ1-2 and V is TRBV10-3; D gene ambiguous. V dropped 3 bases and J dropped 7 bases, with 12 bases sitting between them. The CDR3 spans 13 residues. The V gene's germline CDR1 is ENHRY and CDR2 SYGVKD. CDR3 nucleotide sequence: TGTGCCATCAGTGAAGGTACTATGCTTGGCTACACCTTC. Its translation: CAISEGTMLGYTF.